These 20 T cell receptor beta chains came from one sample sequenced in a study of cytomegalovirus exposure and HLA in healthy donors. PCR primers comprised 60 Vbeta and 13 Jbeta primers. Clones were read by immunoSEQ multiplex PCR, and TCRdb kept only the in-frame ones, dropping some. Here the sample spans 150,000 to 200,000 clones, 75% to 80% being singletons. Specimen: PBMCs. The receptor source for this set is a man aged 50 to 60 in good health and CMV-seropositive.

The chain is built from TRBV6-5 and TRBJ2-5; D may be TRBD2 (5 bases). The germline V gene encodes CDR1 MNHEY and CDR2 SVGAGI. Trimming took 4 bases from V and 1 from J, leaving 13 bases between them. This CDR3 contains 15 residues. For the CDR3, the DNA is TGTGCCAGCAGTTCCAATGCGGGCCTCCAAGAGACCCAGTACTTC. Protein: CASSSNAGLQETQYF.

The CDR3 loop is CASSVGAGANQPQHF. DNA of the CDR3: TGTGCCAGCAGCGTAGGGGCAGGGGCTAATCAGCCCCAGCATTTT. The rearrangement uses TRBV9 and TRBJ1-5; tentative D call: TRBD1 (6 bases). V was trimmed by 0 bases and J by 4 bases, leaving 11 bases between them. The CDR3 is 15 residues long. CDR1 is SGDLS and CDR2 is YYNGEE in the germline V gene.

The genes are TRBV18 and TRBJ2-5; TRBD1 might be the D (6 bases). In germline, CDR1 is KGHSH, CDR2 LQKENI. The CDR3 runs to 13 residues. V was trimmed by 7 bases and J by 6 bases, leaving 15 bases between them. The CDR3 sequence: CASLTRDTKTQYF. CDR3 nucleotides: TGTGCCAGCTTGACACGGGACACTAAGACCCAGTACTTC.

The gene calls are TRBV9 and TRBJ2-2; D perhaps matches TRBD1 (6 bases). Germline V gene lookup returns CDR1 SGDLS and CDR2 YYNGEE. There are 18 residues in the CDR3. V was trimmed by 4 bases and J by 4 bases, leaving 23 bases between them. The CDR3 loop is CASSPGWETGPFTGELFF. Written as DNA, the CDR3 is TGTGCCAGCAGCCCGGGTTGGGAGACAGGTCCCTTCACCGGGGAGCTGTTTTTT.

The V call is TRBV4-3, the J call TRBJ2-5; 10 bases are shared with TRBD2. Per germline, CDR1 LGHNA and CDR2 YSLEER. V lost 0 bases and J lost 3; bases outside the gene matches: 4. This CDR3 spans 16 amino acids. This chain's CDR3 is CASSQDFLAGEETQYF. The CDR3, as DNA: TGCGCCAGCAGCCAAGATTTCCTAGCGGGGGAAGAGACCCAGTACTTC.

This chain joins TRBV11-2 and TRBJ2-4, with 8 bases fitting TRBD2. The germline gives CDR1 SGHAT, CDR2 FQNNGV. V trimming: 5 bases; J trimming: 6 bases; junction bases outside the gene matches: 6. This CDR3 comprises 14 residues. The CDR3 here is CASSPTSVVNIQYF. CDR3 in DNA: TGTGCCAGCAGCCCGACTAGCGTGGTAAACATTCAGTACTTC.

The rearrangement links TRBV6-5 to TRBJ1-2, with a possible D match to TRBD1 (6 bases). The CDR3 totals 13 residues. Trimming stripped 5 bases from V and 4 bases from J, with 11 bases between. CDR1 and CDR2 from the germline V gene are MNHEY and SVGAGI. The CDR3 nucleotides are TGTGCCAGCAGTCAGGGACAATCCTATGGCTACACCTTC. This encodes CASSQGQSYGYTF.

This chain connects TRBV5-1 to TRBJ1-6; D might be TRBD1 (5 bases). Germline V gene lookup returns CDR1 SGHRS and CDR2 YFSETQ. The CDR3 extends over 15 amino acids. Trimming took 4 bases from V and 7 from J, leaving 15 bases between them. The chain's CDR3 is CASSLRGARNSPLHF. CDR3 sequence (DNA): TGCGCCAGCAGCCTTCGTGGGGCGAGGAATTCACCCCTCCACTTT. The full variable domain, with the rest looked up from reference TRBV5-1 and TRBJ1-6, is KAGVTQTPRYLIKTRGQQVTLSCSPISGHRSVSWYQQTPGQGLQFLFEYFSETQRNKGNFPGRFSGRQFSNSRSEMNVSTLELGDSALYLCASSLRGARNSPLHFGNGTRLTVT.

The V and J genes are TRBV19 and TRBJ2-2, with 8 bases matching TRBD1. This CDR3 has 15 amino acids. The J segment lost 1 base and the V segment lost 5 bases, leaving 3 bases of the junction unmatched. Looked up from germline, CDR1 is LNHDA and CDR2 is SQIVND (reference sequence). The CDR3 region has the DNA TGTGCCAGTAGTCCGACAGGGGAGAACACCGGGGAGCTGTTTTTT. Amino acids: CASSPTGENTGELFF.

The CDR3 DNA is TGTGCCAGCAGTTTGCGGCGGATGAACACCGGGGAGCTGTTTTTT. Amino acid sequence: CASSLRRMNTGELFF. The rearrangement joins TRBV28 to TRBJ2-2; D remains unclear. The germline gives CDR1 MDHEN, CDR2 SYDVKM. This CDR3 is built from 15 residues. V lost 3 bases, J lost 1 base, and 9 bases lay in between. The full variable domain, in which reference TRBV28 and TRBJ2-2 provide the parts outside the CDR3, is DVKVTQSSRYLVKRTGEKVFLECVQDMDHENMFWYRQDPGLGLRLIYFSYDVKMKEKGDIPEGYSVSREKKERFSLILESASTNQTSMYLCASSLRRMNTGELFFGEGSRLTVL.

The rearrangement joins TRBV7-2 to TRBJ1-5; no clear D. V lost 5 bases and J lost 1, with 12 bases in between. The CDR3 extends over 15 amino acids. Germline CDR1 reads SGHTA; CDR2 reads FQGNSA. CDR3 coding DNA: TGTGCCAGCAGCCCCGGGATTTTGAGCAATCAGCCCCAGCATTTT. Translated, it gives CASSPGILSNQPQHF.

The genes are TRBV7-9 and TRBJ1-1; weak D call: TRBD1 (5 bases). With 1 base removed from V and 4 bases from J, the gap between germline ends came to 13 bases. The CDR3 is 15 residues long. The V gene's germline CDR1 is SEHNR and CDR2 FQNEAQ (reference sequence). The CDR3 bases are TGTGCCAGCAGCTTAGTGCAGGGCAAGGGCACTGAAGCTTTCTTT. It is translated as CASSLVQGKGTEAFF.

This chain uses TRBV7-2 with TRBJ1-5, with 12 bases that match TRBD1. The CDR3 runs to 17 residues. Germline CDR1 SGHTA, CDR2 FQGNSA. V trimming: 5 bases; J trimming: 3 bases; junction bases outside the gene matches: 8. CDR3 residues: CASSTRDRGLSNQPQHF. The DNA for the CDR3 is TGTGCCAGCAGCACCCGGGACAGGGGGCTTTCCAATCAGCCCCAGCATTTT.

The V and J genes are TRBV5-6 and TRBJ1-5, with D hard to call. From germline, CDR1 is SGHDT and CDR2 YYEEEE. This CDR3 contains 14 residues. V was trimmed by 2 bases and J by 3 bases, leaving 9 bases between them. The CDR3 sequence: CASSLYGPNQPQHF. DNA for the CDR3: TGTGCCAGCAGCTTATATGGCCCCAATCAGCCCCAGCATTTT.

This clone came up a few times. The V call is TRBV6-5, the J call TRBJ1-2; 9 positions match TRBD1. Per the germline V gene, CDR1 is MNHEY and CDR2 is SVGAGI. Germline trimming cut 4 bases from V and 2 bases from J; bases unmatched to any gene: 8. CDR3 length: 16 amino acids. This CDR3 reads CASSSLPGQGNYGYTF. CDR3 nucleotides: TGTGCCAGCAGTTCCCTTCCGGGACAGGGCAACTATGGCTACACCTTC.

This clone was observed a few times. The CDR3 reads CASRTPGGGQPQHF. CDR3 bases: TGTGCCAGCAGGACTCCAGGGGGCGGACAGCCCCAGCATTTT. The chain has TRBV28 and TRBJ1-5, with 8 nucleotides matching TRBD1. The CDR3 sequence is 14 residues long. The germline V gene encodes CDR1 MDHEN and CDR2 SYDVKM. J was trimmed by 7 bases and V by 6 bases; bases with no gene match: 8.

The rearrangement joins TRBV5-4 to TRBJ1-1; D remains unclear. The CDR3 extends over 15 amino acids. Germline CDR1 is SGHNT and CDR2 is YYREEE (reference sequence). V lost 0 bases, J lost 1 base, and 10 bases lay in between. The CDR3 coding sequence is TGTGCCAGCAGCTTGGCACCAGGCCAGAACACTGAAGCTTTCTTT. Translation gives CASSLAPGQNTEAFF.

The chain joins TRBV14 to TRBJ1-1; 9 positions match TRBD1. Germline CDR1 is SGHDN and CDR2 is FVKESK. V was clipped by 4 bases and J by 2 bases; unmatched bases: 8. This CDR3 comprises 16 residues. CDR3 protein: CASSPRTGATNTEAFF. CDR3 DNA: TGTGCCAGCAGCCCCCGGACAGGGGCGACCAACACTGAAGCTTTCTTT.

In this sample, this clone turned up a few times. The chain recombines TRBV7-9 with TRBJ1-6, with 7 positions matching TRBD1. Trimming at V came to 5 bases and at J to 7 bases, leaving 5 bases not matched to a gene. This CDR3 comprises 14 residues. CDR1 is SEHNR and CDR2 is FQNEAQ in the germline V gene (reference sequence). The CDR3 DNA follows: TGTGCCAGCAGCCCGACAGGGCCGAATTCACCCCTCCACTTT. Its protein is CASSPTGPNSPLHF.

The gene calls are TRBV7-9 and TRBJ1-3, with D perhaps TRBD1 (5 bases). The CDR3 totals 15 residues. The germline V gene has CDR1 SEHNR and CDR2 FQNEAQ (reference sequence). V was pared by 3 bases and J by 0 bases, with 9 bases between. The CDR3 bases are TGTGCCAGCAGCTTTCGGCAGGGCTCTGGAAACACCATATATTTT. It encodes CASSFRQGSGNTIYF.